These T cell receptor beta chains were read from a single sample in a study of regulatory T cells in long-lasting Graves disease. A single record per CDR3 protein comes from TCRdb applying MiXCR to the multiplex PCR reads. The profile shows more than 400,000 distinct CDR3 sequences, roughly 16% of them singletons. The same sample was also studied in work on T cells in Graves' hyperthyroidism and ophthalmopathy.

The source material was peripheral blood mononuclear cells (PBMCs), sampled at new diagnosis, from a patient treated with antithyroid drugs. The receptors shown here come from a man in his forties with Graves disease. Both conserved end residues are part of each CDR3.

CDR3 length	V gene	CDR3 protein
16	TRBV29-1	CSVADTGTSGTDTQYF
14	TRBV5-1	CASNLAILAGELFF
17	TRBV7-9	CASPVLLMGGSEETQYF
16	TRBV19	CASSIVSGRIVREQYF
15	TRBV5-1	CASSLGRGWSYEQYF
15	TRBV11-3	CASSLVGQVGETQYF
12	TRBV7-9	CASSSFRDTQYF
12	TRBV5-1	CASRDPGYEQFF
13	TRBV29-1	CSVEELLRGTQYF
16	TRBV6-1	CASSEWGQGMNTEAFF
14	TRBV6-4	CASSEGRDTDTQYF
10	TRBV30	CAWGSHEQYF
14	TRBV14	CASSLGRSGYEQYF
15	TRBV11-2	CASSSRQAVNEKLFF
15	TRBV5-5	CASSQDPVNTGELFF
14	TRBV30	CAWSYSTRPGIQYF
11	TRBV29-1	CSVERDPEQYF
13	TRBV25-1	CASSEAAGYEQYF
13	TRBV6-1	CASSPQGKDGYTF
18	TRBV28	CASSLKGGQRPNSYEQYF
15	TRBV15	CATSRGRVVGDTQYF
15	TRBV20-1	CSARGGPSSYNEQFF
14	TRBV19	CASSQTGDKNIQYF
15	TRBV20-1	CSASEQQGINYGYTF